The 32 T cell receptor beta chains listed next were all sequenced from one sample in a study of cytomegalovirus exposure and HLA in healthy donors. Clones were read by immunoSEQ multiplex PCR, and TCRdb kept only the in-frame ones, dropping some. The table includes some 230,000 clones, around nine tenths detected once. Sequencing was performed on PBMCs. The source of these receptors is a woman aged 18 to 35 in good health and CMV-seronegative.

This rearrangement joins TRBV10-1 to TRBJ1-1; D remains unclear. This CDR3 has 13 residues. The ends were cut back, 1 base at V and 5 bases at J, with 8 bases in the middle. Germline V gives CDR1 WNHNN, CDR2 SYGVQD (reference sequence). CDR3 bases: TGCGCCAGCAGTGAGTTAGGGAGGACTGAAGCTTTCTTT. It yields the protein CASSELGRTEAFF.

This chain joins TRBV19 and TRBJ2-2; 8 bases agree with TRBD1. Germline CDR1 reads LNHDA; CDR2 reads SQIVND (reference sequence). Unmatched junction bases numbered 3, after V lost 4 bases and J lost 2 bases. The CDR3 totals 15 residues. The DNA for the CDR3 is TGTGCCAGTAGTAACGACAGGGGAAACACCGGGGAGCTGTTTTTT. It translates to CASSNDRGNTGELFF.

The chain employs TRBV9 and TRBJ2-1; D is ambiguous. Trimming pared 0 bases from V and 2 bases from J, leaving 9 bases between. Germline CDR1 SGDLS, CDR2 YYNGEE. This CDR3 has 15 amino acids. CDR3 nucleotide sequence: TGTGCCAGCAGCGTAGCTGCAGGTACCTACAATGAGCAGTTCTTC. It translates to CASSVAAGTYNEQFF.

The V call is TRBV6-5, the J call TRBJ2-7, with 10 bases that match TRBD2. V dropped 3 bases and J dropped 3; count of bases not matched to a gene: 5. The germline V gene encodes CDR1 MNHEY and CDR2 SVGAGI. The CDR3 totals 15 residues. The CDR3 DNA sequence: TGTGCCAGCAGTTATTCCGGGACTAGCGTCTACGAGCAGTACTTC. As protein: CASSYSGTSVYEQYF.

The rearrangement uses TRBV5-1 and TRBJ1-1; the D is unclear. With 0 bases removed from V and 3 bases from J, the gap between germline ends came to 9 bases. Looked up from germline, CDR1 is SGHRS and CDR2 is YFSETQ. The CDR3 consists of 14 residues. The chain's CDR3 is CASSLAMGDTEAFF. CDR3 DNA sequence: TGCGCCAGCAGCTTGGCCATGGGAGACACTGAAGCTTTCTTT.

The genes are TRBV6-1 and TRBJ2-4; weak D call: TRBD2 (7 bases). The ends were cut back, 10 bases at V and 6 bases at J, with 19 bases in the middle. Germline assignment: CDR1 MNHNS and CDR2 SASEGT. The CDR3 contains 14 residues. The CDR3 sequence is CATRGAGVGNIQYF. DNA of the CDR3: TGTGCCACTAGGGGGGCGGGAGTGGGAAACATTCAGTACTTC.

The chain has TRBV28 and TRBJ2-7; tentatively, D is TRBD2 (6 bases). CDR3 size: 12 residues. The V and J ends lost 4 bases and 5 bases respectively, with 9 bases between them. The V gene's germline CDR1 is MDHEN and CDR2 SYDVKM. CDR3 sequence: CASSSGVHEQYF. The CDR3 region has the DNA TGTGCCAGCAGTTCGGGGGTCCACGAGCAGTACTTC.

The rearrangement uses TRBV29-1 and TRBJ2-1; 10 nucleotides agree with TRBD2. The germline gives CDR1 SQVTM, CDR2 ANQGSEA. V gave up 2 bases and J gave up 3 bases; unmatched junction bases: 4. The CDR3 is 15 residues long. The DNA for the CDR3 is TGCAGCGTTGAACAGCGGGAGGGCCACTACAATGAGCAGTTCTTC. It encodes CSVEQREGHYNEQFF.

The chain couples TRBV5-8 to TRBJ2-2; TRBD2 matches at 8 bases. The CDR3 consists of 15 residues. Germline V CDR1 and CDR2: SGHTS, YDEGEE. J was trimmed by 1 base and V by 4 bases; bases with no gene match: 3. DNA for the CDR3: TGTGCCAGCAGCATTAGCGGGATGAACACCGGGGAGCTGTTTTTT. Translation gives CASSISGMNTGELFF.

The rearrangement joins TRBV29-1 to TRBJ2-1; 9 bases map to TRBD1. The J segment lost 9 bases and the V segment lost 4 bases, leaving 7 bases of the junction unmatched. The CDR3 is made up of 13 amino acids. Germline V CDR1 and CDR2: SQVTM, ANQGSEA. This CDR3 is CSVVVTGGGEQFF. The CDR3 coding sequence is TGCAGCGTTGTAGTGACAGGGGGAGGTGAGCAGTTCTTC.

V usage is TRBV6-5 and J usage is TRBJ1-5; D perhaps matches TRBD1 (5 bases). Trimming pared 2 bases from V and 3 bases from J, leaving 8 bases between. The CDR3 is 14 residues long. CDR1 is MNHEY and CDR2 is SVGAGI in the germline V gene. The CDR3 DNA sequence: TGTGCCAGCAGTTACGGGGCACCCAATCAGCCCCAGCATTTT. Residues: CASSYGAPNQPQHF.

V is TRBV7-6 and J is TRBJ2-1, with D possibly TRBD2 on 6 matching bases. Trimming left V 1 base short and J 0 bases short, with 7 bases between. The CDR3 is 15 amino acids. Germline V gives CDR1 SGHVS, CDR2 FNYEAQ. CDR3 residues: CASSLDGSSYNEQFF. CDR3 nucleotides: TGTGCCAGCAGCTTAGACGGGAGCTCCTACAATGAGCAGTTCTTC.

V is TRBV5-1 and J is TRBJ1-2; a possible D gene is TRBD1 (5 bases). The V gene lost 0 bases and the J gene lost 2 bases, with 17 bases spanning the gap. Germline CDR1 reads SGHRS; CDR2 reads YFSETQ. The CDR3 consists of 17 residues. CDR3: CASSLGDRPDVNYGYTF. In nucleotides, the CDR3 is TGCGCCAGCAGCTTGGGAGACAGACCTGATGTGAACTATGGCTACACCTTC.

The rearrangement links TRBV18 to TRBJ1-1; TRBD1 matches 9 bases. This CDR3 contains 15 residues. The ends lost 1 base at V and 2 bases at J; junction bases unmatched: 2. Per the germline V gene, CDR1 is KGHSH and CDR2 is LQKENI. The chain's CDR3 is CASSPLGQGNTEAFF. The CDR3 coding sequence is TGTGCCAGCTCACCACTGGGACAGGGTAACACTGAAGCTTTCTTT.

This chain links TRBV7-9 with TRBJ2-5; 13 nucleotides agree with TRBD2. The CDR3 has 17 residues. The germline V gene encodes CDR1 SEHNR and CDR2 FQNEAQ (reference sequence). With V trimmed by 5 bases and J by 2 bases, 8 bases remained unmatched. In nucleotides, the CDR3 is TGTGCCAGCAGCCCGCTAACTAGCGGGAGGGAACAAGAGACCCAGTACTTC. Protein: CASSPLTSGREQETQYF.

The chain combines TRBV28 with TRBJ1-5; unclear D gene. The V gene's germline CDR1 is MDHEN and CDR2 SYDVKM. V was shortened by 7 bases and J by 1 base, with 11 bases between the two germline ends. The CDR3 has 14 residues. CDR3 in amino acids: CASTEQRSNQPQHF. DNA for the CDR3: TGTGCCAGCACCGAACAGAGAAGCAATCAGCCCCAGCATTTT.

V and J are TRBV5-1 and TRBJ2-7; 12 bases agree with TRBD2. V shed 7 bases, J shed 2 bases, and the junction held 19 bases outside the gene matches. Germline V gene lookup returns CDR1 SGHRS and CDR2 YFSETQ. This CDR3 is 19 amino acids long. The CDR3 bases are TGCGCCAGCGGCACCCTTGGTTCCGGGACTAGCGGGTCGACCTACGAGCAGTACTTC. As protein: CASGTLGSGTSGSTYEQYF. Drawing the rest from reference TRBV5-1 and TRBJ2-7, the complete variable domain is KAGVTQTPRYLIKTRGQQVTLSCSPISGHRSVSWYQQTPGQGLQFLFEYFSETQRNKGNFPGRFSGRQFSNSRSEMNVSTLELGDSALYLCASGTLGSGTSGSTYEQYFGPGTRLTVT.

The CDR3 nucleotides read TGTGCCAGCAGCCCGGACAGCTCCTACGAGCAGTACTTC. It encodes CASSPDSSYEQYF. J is TRBJ2-7 and V is TRBV7-6; D is possibly TRBD1 (6 bases). The CDR3 extends over 13 amino acids. The ends were cut back, 5 bases at V and 0 bases at J, with 8 bases in the middle. Per germline, CDR1 SGHVS and CDR2 FNYEAQ.

The chain carries TRBV30 and TRBJ2-7, with 7 nucleotides matching TRBD1. The length of the CDR3 is 15 residues. CDR1 and CDR2 (germline): GTSNPN, SVGIG (reference sequence). V was pared by 0 bases and J by 0 bases, with 5 bases of the junction left unmatched. CDR3 DNA: TGTGCCTGGAGTGTGACGGACAGGCACTCCTACGAGCAGTACTTC. The encoded protein is CAWSVTDRHSYEQYF.

V and J are TRBV7-9 and TRBJ1-4, with D uncertain. Trimming left V 5 bases short and J 3 bases short, with 10 bases between. This CDR3 is built from 14 residues. CDR1 is SEHNR and CDR2 is FQNEAQ in the germline V gene (reference sequence). The CDR3 loop reads CASSSPSANEKLFF. In nucleotides, the CDR3 is TGTGCCAGCAGCAGTCCCAGTGCTAATGAAAAACTGTTTTTT.

The chain has TRBV2 and TRBJ1-5; maybe TRBD1 (5 bases). Germline CDR1 is SNHLY and CDR2 is FYNNEI. CDR3 length equals 15 residues. The ends were cut back, 5 bases at V and 6 bases at J, with 17 bases in the middle. CDR3 coding DNA: TGTGCCAGCAGTCCCCGGGGGGATCAGGGTCAGCCCCAGCATTTT. Translation gives CASSPRGDQGQPQHF.

The V gene is TRBV5-6, the J gene TRBJ1-4; tentative D call: TRBD1 (6 bases). Between the trimmed V and J ends, which lost 4 bases and 4 bases, there was a span of 14 bases. Germline V gene lookup returns CDR1 SGHDT and CDR2 YYEEEE. The CDR3 sequence is 15 residues long. The CDR3 spells CASSDIKQGNEKLFF. CDR3 nucleotides: TGTGCCAGCAGCGACATAAAACAGGGTAATGAAAAACTGTTTTTT.

The chain carries TRBV6-6 and TRBJ1-1; D gene ambiguous. The germline V and J ends were trimmed by 3 bases and 4 bases, with 12 bases remaining between them. CDR1 is MNHNY and CDR2 is SVGAGI in the germline V gene (reference sequence). The CDR3 consists of 14 residues. This CDR3 reads CASSYNGEGTEAFF. CDR3 coding DNA: TGTGCCAGCAGTTATAACGGGGAGGGCACTGAAGCTTTCTTT.

The chain links TRBV15 to TRBJ1-1; 7 bases line up with TRBD1. Germline V gives CDR1 LNHNV, CDR2 YYDKDF (reference sequence). CDR3 size: 13 residues. The J segment lost 0 bases and the V segment lost 8 bases, leaving 3 bases of the junction unmatched. The CDR3: CATAGTVNTEAFF. The CDR3 DNA follows: TGTGCCACCGCCGGGACAGTGAACACTGAAGCTTTCTTT.

The chain joins TRBV15 to TRBJ2-3; tentatively, D is TRBD2 (6 bases). Germline V gene sequence: CDR1 LNHNV, CDR2 YYDKDF (reference sequence). The CDR3 has 13 amino acids. Trimming shortened V by 8 bases and J by 0 bases, and 9 bases separated the two germline ends. The CDR3 loop reads CATGTLSTDTQYF. In nucleotides, the CDR3 is TGTGCCACCGGGACTTTAAGCACAGATACGCAGTATTTT.

The V gene is TRBV5-1, the J gene TRBJ2-3; weak D call: TRBD2 (5 bases). The ends were cut back, 9 bases at V and 2 bases at J, with 16 bases in the middle. Germline values: CDR1 SGHRS, CDR2 YFSETQ. The CDR3 is 14 amino acids. In DNA, the CDR3 is TGCGCCACGAAGACTACCTTGATCACAGATACGCAGTATTTT. This gives the protein CATKTTLITDTQYF.

This chain links TRBV7-9 with TRBJ1-6, with D possibly matching TRBD1 (5 bases). Germline assignment: CDR1 SEHNR and CDR2 FQNEAQ (reference sequence). The CDR3 sequence is 16 residues long. Trimming left V 3 bases short and J 6 bases short, with 15 bases between. The CDR3 nucleotides are TGTGCCAGCAGCTTCGCAGGGCCGGTAACTAATTCACCCCTCCACTTT. This sequence encodes CASSFAGPVTNSPLHF. Based on the CDR3 plus reference TRBV7-9 and TRBJ1-6, the full variable domain is DTGVSQNPRHKITKRGQNVTFRCDPISEHNRLYWYRQTLGQGPEFLTYFQNEAQLEKSRLLSDRFSAERPKGSFSTLEIQRTEQGDSAMYLCASSFAGPVTNSPLHFGNGTRLTVT.

This clone was seen once. The chain is built from TRBV11-2 and TRBJ2-1, with D perhaps TRBD2 (5 bases). CDR3 length equals 15 residues. V was shortened by 3 bases and J by 4 bases, with 13 bases between the two germline ends. Germline assignment: CDR1 SGHAT and CDR2 FQNNGV. This chain's CDR3 is CASSFGGRAYNEQFF. The DNA for the CDR3 is TGTGCCAGCAGCTTCGGTGGGAGAGCATACAATGAGCAGTTCTTC. Full variable domain (rest looked up from reference TRBV11-2 and TRBJ2-1): EAGVAQSPRYKIIEKRQSVAFWCNPISGHATLYWYQQILGQGPKLLIQFQNNGVVDDSQLPKDRFSAERLKGVDSTLKIQPAKLEDSAVYLCASSFGGRAYNEQFFGPGTRLTVL.

CDR3 sequence (DNA): TGTGCCAGCAGTCGCGGGTCTCTCTATGGCTACACCTTC. Its protein product is CASSRGSLYGYTF. The J gene is TRBJ1-2, the V gene TRBV28; no clear D. Germline loops: CDR1 MDHEN, CDR2 SYDVKM. V was trimmed by 5 bases and J by 4 bases, leaving 11 bases between them. The CDR3 has 13 amino acids.

This chain joins TRBV7-2 and TRBJ2-1, with unresolved D. The germline CDR1 and CDR2 sequences are SGHTA and FQGNSA. CDR3 length: 14 residues. The germline V and J ends were trimmed by 9 bases and 8 bases, with 20 bases remaining between them. CDR3 sequence: CASKLSGLRDEQFF. The CDR3 DNA reads as TGTGCCAGTAAGCTCTCTGGGCTGAGAGATGAGCAGTTCTTC.

The chain recombines TRBV15 with TRBJ1-5; D ambiguous. The CDR3 runs 17 residues. The V end lost 0 bases, the J end lost 4 bases, and 16 bases lay between the germline ends. In germline, CDR1 is LNHNV, CDR2 YYDKDF (reference sequence). The CDR3 DNA follows: TGTGCCACCAGCAGAGACCGGGGAGAGGCGGTGAATCAGCCCCAGCATTTT. As protein: CATSRDRGEAVNQPQHF.

The V call is TRBV5-1, the J call TRBJ2-3; TRBD2 agrees at 11 bases. The V segment lost 2 bases and the J segment 6 bases; nucleotides outside the gene matches: 2. There are 14 residues in the CDR3. Germline lookup yields CDR1 SGHRS and CDR2 YFSETQ. The CDR3 loop is CASSFPSGRDTQYF. The CDR3 DNA reads TGCGCCAGCAGCTTTCCTAGCGGGAGGGATACGCAGTATTTT.